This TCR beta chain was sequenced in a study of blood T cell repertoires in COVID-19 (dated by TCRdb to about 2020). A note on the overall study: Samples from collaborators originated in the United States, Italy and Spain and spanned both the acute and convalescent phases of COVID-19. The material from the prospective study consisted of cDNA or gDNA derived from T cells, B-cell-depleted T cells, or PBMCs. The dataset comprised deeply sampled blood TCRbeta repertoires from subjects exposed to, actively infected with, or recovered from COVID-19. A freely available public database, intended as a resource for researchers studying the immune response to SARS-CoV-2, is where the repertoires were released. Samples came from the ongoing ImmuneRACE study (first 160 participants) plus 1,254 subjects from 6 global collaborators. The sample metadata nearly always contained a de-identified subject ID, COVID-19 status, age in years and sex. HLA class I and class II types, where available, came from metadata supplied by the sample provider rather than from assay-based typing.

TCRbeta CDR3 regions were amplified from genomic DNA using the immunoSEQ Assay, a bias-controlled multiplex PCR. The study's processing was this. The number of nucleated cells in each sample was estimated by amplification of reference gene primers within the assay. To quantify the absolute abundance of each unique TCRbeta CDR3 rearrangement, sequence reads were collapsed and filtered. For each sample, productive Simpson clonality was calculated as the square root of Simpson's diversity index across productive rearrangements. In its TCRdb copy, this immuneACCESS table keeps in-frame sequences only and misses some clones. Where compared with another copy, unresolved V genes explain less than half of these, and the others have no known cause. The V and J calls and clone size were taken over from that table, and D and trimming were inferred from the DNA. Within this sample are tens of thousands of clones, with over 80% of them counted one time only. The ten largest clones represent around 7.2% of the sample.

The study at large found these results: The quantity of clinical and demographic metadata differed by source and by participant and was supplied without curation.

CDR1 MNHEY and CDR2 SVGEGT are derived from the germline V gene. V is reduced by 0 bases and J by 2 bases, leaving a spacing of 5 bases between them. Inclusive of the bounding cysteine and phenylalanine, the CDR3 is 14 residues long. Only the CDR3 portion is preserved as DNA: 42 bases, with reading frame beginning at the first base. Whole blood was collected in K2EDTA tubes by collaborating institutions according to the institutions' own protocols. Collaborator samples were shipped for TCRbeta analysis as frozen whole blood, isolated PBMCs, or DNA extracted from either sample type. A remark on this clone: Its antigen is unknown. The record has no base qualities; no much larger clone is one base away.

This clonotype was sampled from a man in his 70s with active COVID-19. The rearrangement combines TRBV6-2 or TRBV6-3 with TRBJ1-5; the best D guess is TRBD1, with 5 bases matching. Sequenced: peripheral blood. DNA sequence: TGTGCCAGCAGTTACTCAGGGGGCAATCAGCCCCAGCATTTT. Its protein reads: CASSYSGGNQPQHF.